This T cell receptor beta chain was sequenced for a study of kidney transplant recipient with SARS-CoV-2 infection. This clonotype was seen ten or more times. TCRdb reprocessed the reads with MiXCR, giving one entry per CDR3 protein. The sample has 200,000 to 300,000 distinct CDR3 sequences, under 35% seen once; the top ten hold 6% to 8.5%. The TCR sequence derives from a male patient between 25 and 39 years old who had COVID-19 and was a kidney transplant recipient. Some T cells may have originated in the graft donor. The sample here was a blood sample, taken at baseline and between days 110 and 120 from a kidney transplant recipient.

The CDR3 nucleotides are TGTGCCAGCTCACCACGGCTAGCGGGAGCATTTTCCTACAATGAGCAGTTCTTC. Protein: CASSPRLAGAFSYNEQFF. The chain has TRBV18 and TRBJ2-1; 10 bases line up with TRBD2. The CDR3 has 18 amino acids. The ends lost 1 base at V and 1 base at J; junction bases unmatched: 7. Germline assignment: CDR1 KGHSH and CDR2 LQKENI.